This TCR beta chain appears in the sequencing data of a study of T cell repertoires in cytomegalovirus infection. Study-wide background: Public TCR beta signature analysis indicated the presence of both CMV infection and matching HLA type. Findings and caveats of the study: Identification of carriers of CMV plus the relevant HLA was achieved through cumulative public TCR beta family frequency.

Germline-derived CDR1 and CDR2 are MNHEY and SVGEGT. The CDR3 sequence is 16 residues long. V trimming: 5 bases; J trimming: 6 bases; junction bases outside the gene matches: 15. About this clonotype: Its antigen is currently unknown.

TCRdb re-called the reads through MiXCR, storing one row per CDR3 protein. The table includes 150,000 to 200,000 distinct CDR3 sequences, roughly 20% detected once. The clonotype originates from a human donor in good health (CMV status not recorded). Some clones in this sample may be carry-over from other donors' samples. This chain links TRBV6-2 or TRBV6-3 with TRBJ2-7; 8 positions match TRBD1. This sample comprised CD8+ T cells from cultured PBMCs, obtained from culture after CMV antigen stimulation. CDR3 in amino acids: CASSGTLRTGIFEQYF. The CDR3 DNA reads TGTGCCAGCAGTGGTACACTAAGGACAGGGATCTTCGAGCAGTACTTC.